This T cell receptor (beta chain) was obtained from a study of blood T cell repertoires in COVID-19. Study-level information: From the United States, Italy and Spain came samples of acute and convalescent COVID-19.

Germline assignment: CDR1 MNHNY and CDR2 SVGAGI (reference sequence). The V gene end was trimmed by 6 bases and the J gene end by 3 bases; junction bases not matched to a gene: 6. The CDR3 has 15 residues. Authors' analysis steps: Amplification of reference gene primers was used by the study to estimate nucleated cell counts. The table came from immunoSEQ multiplex PCR; TCRdb's copy has only in-frame clones and leaves some out. V, J and clone size are taken as reported in that table, and D and trimming were inferred from the DNA itself. This table has 250,000 to 350,000 clones, about 80% appearing once. This clone has a single count.

This receptor was taken from a person between 65 and 80 years old with COVID-19, enrolled during active disease. The chain combines TRBV6-6 with TRBJ2-1; TRBD1 matches 9 bases. The specimen sequenced was peripheral blood. CDR3 sequence reads: CASSRGTGSYNEQFF. CDR3 in DNA: TGTGCCAGCAGCCGCGGGACAGGGAGCTACAATGAGCAGTTCTTC.